This is a list of T cell receptor beta chains from one sample in a study of cytomegalovirus exposure and HLA in healthy donors. Sequencing was performed with immunoSEQ multiplex PCR; in TCRdb, only in-frame clones are kept and a portion is missing. In the table there are 65,000 to 90,000 clones, 82% of which are singletons. The sequencing input was PBMCs. These receptors were obtained from a man aged 18 to 30 in good health and CMV-seronegative. The CDR3 runs from the conserved cysteine through the conserved F or W. D genes are given only for firm matches.

CDR3 length: 17; V gene: TRBV18; D gene: TRBD1; CDR3 protein: CASSPGQGALGNQPQHF
CDR3 length: 15; V gene: TRBV5-1; D gene: .; CDR3 protein: CASSLGGRGNQPQHF
CDR3 length: 12; V gene: TRBV6-5; D gene: .; CDR3 protein: CASRDTQYEQYF
CDR3 length: 17; V gene: TRBV29-1; D gene: TRBD1; CDR3 protein: CSSTYRGRISSYNEQFF
CDR3 length: 16; V gene: TRBV7-6; D gene: .; CDR3 protein: CASSPAPLTGGTEAFF
CDR3 length: 13; V gene: TRBV14; D gene: .; CDR3 protein: CASSLPFRNEQFF
CDR3 length: 16; V gene: TRBV27; D gene: TRBD2; CDR3 protein: CASRFSGGGIYNEQFF
CDR3 length: 17; V gene: TRBV5-1; D gene: .; CDR3 protein: CASSPTLLTGGNQPQHF
CDR3 length: 13; V gene: TRBV6-5; D gene: .; CDR3 protein: CASSYSHTDTQYF
CDR3 length: 12; V gene: TRBV28; D gene: TRBD1; CDR3 protein: CASGGQYYEQYF
CDR3 length: 14; V gene: TRBV5-1; D gene: .; CDR3 protein: CASSPFAASYEQYF
CDR3 length: 15; V gene: TRBV2; D gene: TRBD1; CDR3 protein: CASRPEVQGNEKLFF
CDR3 length: 16; V gene: TRBV5-4; D gene: TRBD2; CDR3 protein: CASSPGLAGGLNEQFF
CDR3 length: 17; V gene: TRBV7-6; D gene: TRBD1; CDR3 protein: CASSLATQGDNTGELFF
CDR3 length: 16; V gene: TRBV7-3; D gene: .; CDR3 protein: CASSPTPGQTGNEQFF
CDR3 length: 11; V gene: TRBV6-1; D gene: TRBD1; CDR3 protein: CASSQGAEAFF
CDR3 length: 14; V gene: TRBV5-6; D gene: .; CDR3 protein: CASSLGTSSYEQYF
CDR3 length: 13; V gene: TRBV11-1; D gene: .; CDR3 protein: CASSLARGEKLFF
CDR3 length: 13; V gene: TRBV5-1; D gene: TRBD2; CDR3 protein: CASSPAGKEAQYF
CDR3 length: 14; V gene: TRBV6-5; D gene: TRBD1; CDR3 protein: CASSTKTGLPEAFF
CDR3 length: 14; V gene: TRBV28; D gene: .; CDR3 protein: CASIVAGGSYEQYF
CDR3 length: 13; V gene: TRBV6-1; D gene: .; CDR3 protein: CASTSGFPGELFF
CDR3 length: 15; V gene: TRBV7-3; D gene: TRBD1; CDR3 protein: CASSPPGTGASEQYF
CDR3 length: 15; V gene: TRBV19; D gene: TRBD2; CDR3 protein: CASSIIAGGRYEQYF
CDR3 length: 15; V gene: TRBV28; D gene: TRBD1; CDR3 protein: CASSPGGMANEKLFF
CDR3 length: 16; V gene: TRBV7-9; D gene: TRBD1; CDR3 protein: CASSSTGEKIRNEQFF
CDR3 length: 18; V gene: TRBV5-4; D gene: TRBD1; CDR3 protein: CASSPRTGGIITNTEAFF
CDR3 length: 12; V gene: TRBV30; D gene: TRBD2; CDR3 protein: CAWRGAGGRGYF
CDR3 length: 15; V gene: TRBV5-1; D gene: TRBD1; CDR3 protein: CASGKGQGVNYEQYF
CDR3 length: 15; V gene: TRBV29-1; D gene: .; CDR3 protein: CSVDVGTGSDYGYTF
CDR3 length: 15; V gene: TRBV4-2; D gene: TRBD1; CDR3 protein: CASSQDQGDHYGYTF
CDR3 length: 12; V gene: TRBV28; D gene: .; CDR3 protein: CASSWRRSGYTF
CDR3 length: 14; V gene: TRBV19; D gene: .; CDR3 protein: CASSILPGNTEAFF
CDR3 length: 13; V gene: TRBV29-1; D gene: .; CDR3 protein: CSVRTVSGNTIYF
CDR3 length: 14; V gene: TRBV5-1; D gene: .; CDR3 protein: CASSLGQVQETQYF
CDR3 length: 13; V gene: TRBV28; D gene: TRBD1; CDR3 protein: CASSRSGGAGYTF
CDR3 length: 14; V gene: TRBV5-1; D gene: TRBD1; CDR3 protein: CASSLRGRENTIYF
CDR3 length: 13; V gene: TRBV28; D gene: TRBD1; CDR3 protein: CATEDRRGTEAFF
CDR3 length: 16; V gene: TRBV28; D gene: TRBD1; CDR3 protein: CASSQHGQGGNYGYTF
CDR3 length: 15; V gene: TRBV5-1; D gene: TRBD1; CDR3 protein: CASSLLAGGWHEQYF
CDR3 length: 13; V gene: TRBV4-1; D gene: TRBD2; CDR3 protein: CASSRGLAGEQYF
CDR3 length: 13; V gene: TRBV5-1; D gene: .; CDR3 protein: CASSFLSSYEQFF
CDR3 length: 14; V gene: TRBV7-9; D gene: .; CDR3 protein: CASSLATPGYGYTF